A selection of T cell receptor beta chains follows, all from one sample in a study of metastatic and nonmetastatic thyroid tumors. TCRdb re-called clones via MiXCR from the PCR reads. The sample has around 50,000 clones, 25% to 35% seen once; the top ten hold 15%. The sample consisted of blood. The receptors derive from a female donor with papillary thyroid cancer or a benign thyroid nodule (not recorded which). Some clones in this sample may be carry-over from other donors' samples. Each CDR3 is given with its conserved first and last residue. Each record gives: CDR3 length, clone size, V gene, J gene, CDR3 protein. Only some rows state a clone size, as once, few, many or a class for expanded clones.

cdr3_length: 14; clone_size: once; v_call: TRBV20-1; j_call: TRBJ1-5; cdr3_aa: CSARDRKDTQPQHF
cdr3_length: 16; clone_size: many; v_call: TRBV19; j_call: TRBJ1-2; cdr3_aa: CASSIVPGQGGYGYTF
cdr3_length: 18; clone_size: .; v_call: TRBV10-1; j_call: TRBJ2-7; cdr3_aa: CASGRWTGGSGRHYEQYF
cdr3_length: 15; clone_size: .; v_call: TRBV5-1; j_call: TRBJ2-7; cdr3_aa: CASILAGSTAYEQYF
cdr3_length: 18; clone_size: .; v_call: TRBV18; j_call: TRBJ2-1; cdr3_aa: CASSPPGLAGGPSLEQFF
cdr3_length: 15; clone_size: .; v_call: TRBV6-5; j_call: TRBJ2-7; cdr3_aa: CASSYLDRGVSEQYF
cdr3_length: 17; clone_size: .; v_call: TRBV27; j_call: TRBJ2-2; cdr3_aa: CASSFRKLTVNTGELFF
cdr3_length: 14; clone_size: .; v_call: TRBV5-1; j_call: TRBJ2-6; cdr3_aa: CASSFGSGANVLTF
cdr3_length: 14; clone_size: few; v_call: TRBV6-1; j_call: TRBJ2-3; cdr3_aa: CASRDYGGTDTQYF
cdr3_length: 14; clone_size: .; v_call: TRBV19; j_call: TRBJ1-5; cdr3_aa: CASSMVGLDQPQHF
cdr3_length: 14; clone_size: .; v_call: TRBV11-2; j_call: TRBJ2-1; cdr3_aa: CASTPYSRVDEQFF
cdr3_length: 15; clone_size: few; v_call: TRBV6-1; j_call: TRBJ2-1; cdr3_aa: CASTGGGQGYNEQFF
cdr3_length: 14; clone_size: .; v_call: TRBV5-1; j_call: TRBJ1-6; cdr3_aa: CASKWQNYNSPLHF